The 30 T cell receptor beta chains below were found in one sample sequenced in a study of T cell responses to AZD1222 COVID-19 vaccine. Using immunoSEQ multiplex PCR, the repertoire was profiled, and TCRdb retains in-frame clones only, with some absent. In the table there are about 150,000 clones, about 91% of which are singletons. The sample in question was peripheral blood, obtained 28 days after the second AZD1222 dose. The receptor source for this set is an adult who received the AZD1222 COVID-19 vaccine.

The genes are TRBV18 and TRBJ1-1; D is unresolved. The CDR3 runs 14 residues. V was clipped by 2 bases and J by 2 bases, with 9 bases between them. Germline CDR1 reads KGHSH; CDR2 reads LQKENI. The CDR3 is CASSPGEGNTEAFF. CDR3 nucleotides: TGTGCCAGCTCACCAGGGGAAGGTAACACTGAAGCTTTCTTT.

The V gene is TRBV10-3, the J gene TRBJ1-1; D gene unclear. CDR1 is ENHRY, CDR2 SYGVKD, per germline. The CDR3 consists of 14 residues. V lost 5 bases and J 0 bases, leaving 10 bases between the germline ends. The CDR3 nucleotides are TGTGCCATCAGTTACAGCACTATGAACACTGAAGCTTTCTTT. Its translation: CAISYSTMNTEAFF.

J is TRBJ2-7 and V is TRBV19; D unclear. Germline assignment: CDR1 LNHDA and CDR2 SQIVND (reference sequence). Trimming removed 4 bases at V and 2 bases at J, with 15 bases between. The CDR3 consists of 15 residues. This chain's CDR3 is CASSSGVGQPYEQYF. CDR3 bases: TGTGCCAGTAGTAGTGGAGTCGGCCAGCCCTACGAGCAGTACTTC.

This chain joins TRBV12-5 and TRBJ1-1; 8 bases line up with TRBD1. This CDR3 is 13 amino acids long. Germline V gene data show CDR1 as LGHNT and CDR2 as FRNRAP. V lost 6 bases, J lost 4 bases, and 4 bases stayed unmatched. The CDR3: CASGRDRFTEAFF. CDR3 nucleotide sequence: TGTGCTAGTGGACGGGACAGGTTCACTGAAGCTTTCTTT.

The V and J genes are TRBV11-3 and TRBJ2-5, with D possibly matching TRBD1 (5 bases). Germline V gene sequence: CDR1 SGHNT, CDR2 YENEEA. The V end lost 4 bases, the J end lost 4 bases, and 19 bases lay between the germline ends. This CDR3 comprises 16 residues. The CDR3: CASSWASQRGLETQYF. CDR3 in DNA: TGTGCCAGCAGCTGGGCCTCGCAAAGGGGTCTAGAGACCCAGTACTTC.

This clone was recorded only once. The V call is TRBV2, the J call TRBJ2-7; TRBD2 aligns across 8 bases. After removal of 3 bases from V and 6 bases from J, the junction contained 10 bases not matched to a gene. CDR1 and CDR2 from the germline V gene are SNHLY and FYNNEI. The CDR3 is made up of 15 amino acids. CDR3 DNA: TGTGCCAGCAGTGAGTTAGCGGGGTCCGTCGGCGAGCAGTACTTC. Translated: CASSELAGSVGEQYF.

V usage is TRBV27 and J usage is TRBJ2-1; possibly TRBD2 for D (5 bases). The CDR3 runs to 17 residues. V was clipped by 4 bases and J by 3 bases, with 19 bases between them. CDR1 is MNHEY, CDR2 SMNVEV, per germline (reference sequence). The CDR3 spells CASSYLTVWENYNEQFF. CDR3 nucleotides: TGTGCCAGCAGTTACCTCACGGTTTGGGAGAACTACAATGAGCAGTTCTTC.

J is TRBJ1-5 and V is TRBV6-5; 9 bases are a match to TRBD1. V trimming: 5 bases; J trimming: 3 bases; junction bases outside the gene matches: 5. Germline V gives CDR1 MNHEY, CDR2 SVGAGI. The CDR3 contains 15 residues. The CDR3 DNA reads TGTGCCAGCAGTCAACAGGGGGCTCACAATCAGCCCCAGCATTTT. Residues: CASSQQGAHNQPQHF.

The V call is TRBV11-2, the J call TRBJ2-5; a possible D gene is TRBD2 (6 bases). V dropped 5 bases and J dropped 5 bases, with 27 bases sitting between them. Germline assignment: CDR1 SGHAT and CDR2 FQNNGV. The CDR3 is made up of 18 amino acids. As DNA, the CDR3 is TGTGCCAGCAGCCCCCCGACAGCCGGGGACCTTGGGGGGGAGACCCAGTACTTC. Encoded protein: CASSPPTAGDLGGETQYF.

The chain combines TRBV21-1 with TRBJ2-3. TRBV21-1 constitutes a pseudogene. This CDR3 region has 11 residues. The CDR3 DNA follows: TGTGCCAGCCGGAACACAGATACGCAGTATTTT. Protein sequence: CASRNTDTQYF.

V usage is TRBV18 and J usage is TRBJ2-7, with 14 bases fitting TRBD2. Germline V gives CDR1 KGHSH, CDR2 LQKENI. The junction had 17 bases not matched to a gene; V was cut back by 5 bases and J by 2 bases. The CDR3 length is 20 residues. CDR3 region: CASSSPSGLAGEPPAYEQYF. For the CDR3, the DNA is TGTGCCAGCTCATCTCCCTCGGGACTAGCGGGAGAGCCACCTGCCTACGAGCAGTACTTC.

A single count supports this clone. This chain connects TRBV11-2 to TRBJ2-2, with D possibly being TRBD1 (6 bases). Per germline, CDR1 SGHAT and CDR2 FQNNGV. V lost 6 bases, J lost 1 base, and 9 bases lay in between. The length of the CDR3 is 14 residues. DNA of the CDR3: TGTGCCAGCAGTGGACAGCTGAACACCGGGGAGCTGTTTTTT. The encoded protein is CASSGQLNTGELFF. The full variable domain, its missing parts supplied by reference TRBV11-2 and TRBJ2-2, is EAGVAQSPRYKIIEKRQSVAFWCNPISGHATLYWYQQILGQGPKLLIQFQNNGVVDDSQLPKDRFSAERLKGVDSTLKIQPAKLEDSAVYLCASSGQLNTGELFFGEGSRLTVL.

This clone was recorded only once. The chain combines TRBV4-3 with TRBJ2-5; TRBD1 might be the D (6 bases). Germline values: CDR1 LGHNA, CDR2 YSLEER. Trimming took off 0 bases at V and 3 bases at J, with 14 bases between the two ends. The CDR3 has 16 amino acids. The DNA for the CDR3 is TGCGCCAGCAGCCAAGATGGGGAAAGGACAGAAGAGACCCAGTACTTC. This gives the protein CASSQDGERTEETQYF.

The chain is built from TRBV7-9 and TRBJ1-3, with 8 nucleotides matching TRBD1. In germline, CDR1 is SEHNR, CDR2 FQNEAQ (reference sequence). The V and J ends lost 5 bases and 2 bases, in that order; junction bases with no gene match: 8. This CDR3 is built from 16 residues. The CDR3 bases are TGTGCCAGCAGCCGCCATCAGGGGGCGACTGGAAACACCATATATTTT. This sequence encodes CASSRHQGATGNTIYF.

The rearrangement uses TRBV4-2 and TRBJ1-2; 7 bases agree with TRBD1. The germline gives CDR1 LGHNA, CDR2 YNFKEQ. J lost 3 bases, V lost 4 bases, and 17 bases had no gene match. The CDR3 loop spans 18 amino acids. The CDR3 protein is CASSLPIPLTGSDYGYTF. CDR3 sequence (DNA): TGTGCCAGCAGCCTCCCAATTCCCCTGACAGGGAGCGACTATGGCTACACCTTC.

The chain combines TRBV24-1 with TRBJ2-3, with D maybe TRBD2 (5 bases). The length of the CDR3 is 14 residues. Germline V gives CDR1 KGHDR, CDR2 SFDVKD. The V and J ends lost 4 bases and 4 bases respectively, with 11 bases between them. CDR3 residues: CATSEKRWPDTQYF. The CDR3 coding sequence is TGTGCCACCAGTGAAAAGCGGTGGCCAGATACGCAGTATTTT.

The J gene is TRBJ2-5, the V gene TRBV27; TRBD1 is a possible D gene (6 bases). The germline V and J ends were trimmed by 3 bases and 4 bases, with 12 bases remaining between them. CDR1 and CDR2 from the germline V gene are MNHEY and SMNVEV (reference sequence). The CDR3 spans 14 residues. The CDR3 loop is CASSLRGSRETQYF. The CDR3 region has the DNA TGTGCCAGCAGTTTGAGGGGGTCACGAGAGACCCAGTACTTC.

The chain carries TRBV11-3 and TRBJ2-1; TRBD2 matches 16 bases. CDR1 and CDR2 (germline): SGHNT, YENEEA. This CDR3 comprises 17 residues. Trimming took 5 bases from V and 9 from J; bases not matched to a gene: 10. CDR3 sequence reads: CASSPGLAGGNGIEQFF. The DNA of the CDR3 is TGTGCCAGCAGCCCGGGACTAGCGGGGGGGAACGGTATTGAGCAGTTCTTC. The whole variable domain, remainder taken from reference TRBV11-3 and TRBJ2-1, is EAGVVQSPRYKIIEKKQPVAFWCNPISGHNTLYWYLQNLGQGPELLIRYENEEAVDDSQLPKDRFSAERLKGVDSTLKIQPAELGDSAVYLCASSPGLAGGNGIEQFFGPGTRLTVL.

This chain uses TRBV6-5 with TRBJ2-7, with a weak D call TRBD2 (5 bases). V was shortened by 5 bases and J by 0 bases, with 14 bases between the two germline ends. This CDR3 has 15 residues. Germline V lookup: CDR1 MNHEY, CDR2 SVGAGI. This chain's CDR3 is CASSPGRGYSYEQYF. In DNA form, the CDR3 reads TGTGCCAGCAGTCCCGGACGAGGGTACTCCTACGAGCAGTACTTC.

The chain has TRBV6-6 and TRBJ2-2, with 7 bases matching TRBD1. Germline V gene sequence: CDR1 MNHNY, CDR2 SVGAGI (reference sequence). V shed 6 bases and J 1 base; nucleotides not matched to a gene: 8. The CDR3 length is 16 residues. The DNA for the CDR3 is TGTGCCAGCAGGCAAGGGACAGATAAGAACACCGGGGAGCTGTTTTTT. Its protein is CASRQGTDKNTGELFF.

CDR3 DNA: TGTGCCAGCGGGCGGGACAGTTACACAGATACGCAGTATTTT. Protein: CASGRDSYTDTQYF. The chain couples TRBV6-5 to TRBJ2-3; maybe TRBD1 (7 bases). This CDR3 is 14 amino acids long. V was clipped by 8 bases and J by 2 bases, with 14 bases between them. Per germline, CDR1 MNHEY and CDR2 SVGAGI.

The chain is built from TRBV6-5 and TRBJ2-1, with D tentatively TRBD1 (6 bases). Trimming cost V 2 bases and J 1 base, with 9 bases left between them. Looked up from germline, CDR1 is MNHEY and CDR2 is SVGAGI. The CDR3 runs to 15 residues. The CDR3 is CASSYRDISYNEQFF. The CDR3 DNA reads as TGTGCCAGCAGTTACCGGGACATTTCCTACAATGAGCAGTTCTTC.

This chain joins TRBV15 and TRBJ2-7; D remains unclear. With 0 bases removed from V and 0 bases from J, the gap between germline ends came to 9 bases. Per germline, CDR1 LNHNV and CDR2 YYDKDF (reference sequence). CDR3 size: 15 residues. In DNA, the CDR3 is TGTGCCACCAGCAGAGACCGGTTGAGCTCCTACGAGCAGTACTTC. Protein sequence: CATSRDRLSSYEQYF. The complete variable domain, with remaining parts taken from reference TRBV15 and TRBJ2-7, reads DAMVIQNPRYQVTQFGKPVTLSCSQTLNHNVMYWYQQKSSQAPKLLFHYYDKDFNNEADTPDNFQSRRPNTSFCFLDIRSPGLGDTAMYLCATSRDRLSSYEQYFGPGTRLTVT.

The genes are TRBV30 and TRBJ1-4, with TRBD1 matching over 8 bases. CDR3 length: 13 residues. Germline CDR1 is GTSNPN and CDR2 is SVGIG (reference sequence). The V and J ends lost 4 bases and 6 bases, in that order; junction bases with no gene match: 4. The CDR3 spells CAWNRGLDEKLFF. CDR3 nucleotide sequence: TGTGCCTGGAACAGGGGGTTGGATGAAAAACTGTTTTTT.

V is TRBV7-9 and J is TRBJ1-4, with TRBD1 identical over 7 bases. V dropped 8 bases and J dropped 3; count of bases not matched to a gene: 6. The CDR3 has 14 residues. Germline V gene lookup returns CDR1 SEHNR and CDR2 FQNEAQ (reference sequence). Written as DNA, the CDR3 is TGTGCCAGCCTTGCGGGACAGCCTAATGAAAAACTGTTTTTT. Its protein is CASLAGQPNEKLFF.

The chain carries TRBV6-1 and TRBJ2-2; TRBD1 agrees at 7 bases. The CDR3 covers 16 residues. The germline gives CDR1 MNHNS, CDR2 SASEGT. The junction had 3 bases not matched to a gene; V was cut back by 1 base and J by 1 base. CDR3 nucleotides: TGTGCCAGCAGTGAAGGGACAGGAGAGAACACCGGGGAGCTGTTTTTT. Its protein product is CASSEGTGENTGELFF.

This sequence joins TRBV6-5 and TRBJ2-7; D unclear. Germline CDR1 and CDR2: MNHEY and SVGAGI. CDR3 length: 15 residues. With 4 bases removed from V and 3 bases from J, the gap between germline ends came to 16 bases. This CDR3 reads CASSSMTQTNYEQYF. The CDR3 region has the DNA TGTGCCAGCAGTTCCATGACACAAACTAACTACGAGCAGTACTTC.

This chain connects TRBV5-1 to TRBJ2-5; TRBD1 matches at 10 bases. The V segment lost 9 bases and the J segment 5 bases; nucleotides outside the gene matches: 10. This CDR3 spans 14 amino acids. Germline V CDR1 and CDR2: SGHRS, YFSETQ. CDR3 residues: CATGMTGGLETQYF. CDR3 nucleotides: TGCGCCACCGGGATGACAGGGGGCCTCGAGACCCAGTACTTC.

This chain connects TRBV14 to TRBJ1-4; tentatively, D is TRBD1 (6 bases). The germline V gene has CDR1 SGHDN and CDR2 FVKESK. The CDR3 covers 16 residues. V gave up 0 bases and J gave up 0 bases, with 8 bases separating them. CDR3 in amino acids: CASSQETGSTNEKLFF. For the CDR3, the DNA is TGTGCCAGCAGCCAAGAAACAGGGTCAACTAATGAAAAACTGTTTTTT.

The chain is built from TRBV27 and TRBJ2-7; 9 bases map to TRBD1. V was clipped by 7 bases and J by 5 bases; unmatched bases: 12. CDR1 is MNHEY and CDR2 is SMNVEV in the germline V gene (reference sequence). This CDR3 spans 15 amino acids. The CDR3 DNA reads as TGTGCCAGCACCCCCCAAACAGGGGGCCGGCACGAGCAGTACTTC. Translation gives CASTPQTGGRHEQYF.